The 20 T cell receptor beta chains reported below all come from one sample, sequenced in a study of cytomegalovirus exposure and HLA in healthy donors. Primers: 60 Vbeta forward and 13 Jbeta reverse. Libraries were prepared by immunoSEQ multiplex PCR; TCRdb keeps only in-frame clonotypes and omits some of them. Found here are some 270,000 clones, roughly 80% of them singletons; the top ten hold approximately 0.3%. The source material was PBMCs. The receptor set was obtained from a girl between 2 and 10 years old in good health and CMV-seronegative.

The rearrangement uses TRBV11-2 and TRBJ2-1, with D perhaps TRBD1 (6 bases). The CDR3 has 17 residues. Germline V CDR1 and CDR2: SGHAT, FQNNGV. V lost 4 bases and J 0 bases, leaving 16 bases between the germline ends. CDR3 nucleotide sequence: TGTGCCAGCAGCTCGAGAAACGGGGACATCTCCTACAATGAGCAGTTCTTC. It is translated as CASSSRNGDISYNEQFF. The full variable domain, in which reference TRBV11-2 and TRBJ2-1 provide the parts outside the CDR3, is EAGVAQSPRYKIIEKRQSVAFWCNPISGHATLYWYQQILGQGPKLLIQFQNNGVVDDSQLPKDRFSAERLKGVDSTLKIQPAKLEDSAVYLCASSSRNGDISYNEQFFGPGTRLTVL.

The genes are TRBV2 and TRBJ1-5; TRBD1 matches 10 bases. Germline-derived CDR1 and CDR2 are SNHLY and FYNNEI. The V and J ends lost 6 bases and 4 bases, in that order; junction bases with no gene match: 6. The CDR3 sequence is 15 residues long. CDR3 amino acids: CASSGDRGWNQPQHF. CDR3 nucleotides: TGTGCCAGCAGCGGGGACAGGGGATGGAATCAGCCCCAGCATTTT.

CDR3 sequence (DNA): TGTGCCAGCAGCTCTTTCCGGACAGGGGGACGCGAGCAGTACTTC. Translation gives CASSSFRTGGREQYF. The V and J genes are TRBV11-2 and TRBJ2-7; 10 bases fit TRBD1. This CDR3 is built from 15 residues. The junction had 9 bases not matched to a gene; V was cut back by 4 bases and J by 6 bases. Per the germline V gene, CDR1 is SGHAT and CDR2 is FQNNGV.

This clone has only one observation. CDR3 in DNA: TGTGCCAGCAGCTTAGGCCAGGGCATACTCCATGAGCAGTTCTTC. It is translated as CASSLGQGILHEQFF. The V and J genes are TRBV7-3 and TRBJ2-1; a possible D gene is TRBD1 (5 bases). The CDR3 extends over 15 amino acids. V lost 2 bases and J 8 bases, leaving 16 bases between the germline ends. Per the germline V gene, CDR1 is SGHTA and CDR2 is FQGTGA.

This clone was counted a few times. The same CDR3 arises from other DNA sequences in this sample as well. This chain joins TRBV5-1 and TRBJ2-7; 10 bases match TRBD1. CDR1 and CDR2 from the germline V gene are SGHRS and YFSETQ. V shed 5 bases and J 1 base; nucleotides not matched to a gene: 3. This CDR3 has 14 residues. The CDR3 DNA is TGCGCCAGCAGTTGGGGACAGGGGTCCTACGAGCAGTACTTC. The encoded protein is CASSWGQGSYEQYF.

The V and J genes are TRBV14 and TRBJ2-1, with D possibly matching TRBD1 (6 bases). Germline-derived CDR1 and CDR2 are SGHDN and FVKESK. The CDR3 runs 13 residues. The V end lost 6 bases, the J end lost 9 bases, and 15 bases lay between the germline ends. CDR3 nucleotide sequence: TGTGCCAGCAGTACACAGGGTTTGGCTGAGCAGTTCTTC. It yields the protein CASSTQGLAEQFF.

The chain has TRBV11-2 and TRBJ2-5; a possible D gene is TRBD2 (7 bases). V was clipped by 5 bases and J by 1 base, with 14 bases between them. The CDR3 runs 15 residues. CDR1 is SGHAT, CDR2 FQNNGV, per germline. The CDR3 coding sequence is TGTGCCAGCAGCCCGCTAGGGGGGGGCCAAGAGACCCAGTACTTC. This encodes CASSPLGGGQETQYF. The variable domain in full, completed from reference TRBV11-2 and TRBJ2-5, reads EAGVAQSPRYKIIEKRQSVAFWCNPISGHATLYWYQQILGQGPKLLIQFQNNGVVDDSQLPKDRFSAERLKGVDSTLKIQPAKLEDSAVYLCASSPLGGGQETQYFGPGTRLLVL.

For this clone: This sample includes further DNA sequences coding for the same CDR3. The chain has TRBV27 and TRBJ1-5; 7 bases fit TRBD1. The germline CDR1 and CDR2 sequences are MNHEY and SMNVEV (reference sequence). The CDR3 is 15 amino acids. The V gene end was trimmed by 2 bases and the J gene end by 7 bases; junction bases not matched to a gene: 8. DNA of the CDR3: TGTGCCAGCAGTTTAACGCCCGAGGGGGCCCAGCCCCAGCATTTT. Amino acids: CASSLTPEGAQPQHF.

The chain has TRBV6-5 and TRBJ1-1; D unresolved. Germline V gives CDR1 MNHEY, CDR2 SVGAGI. The V and J ends lost 5 bases and 4 bases respectively, with 14 bases between them. This CDR3 comprises 14 residues. CDR3 nucleotides: TGTGCCAGCAGTCGGAGGGCTGGGAGCACTGAAGCTTTCTTT. This gives the protein CASSRRAGSTEAFF.

This clone was recorded a few times. The chain links TRBV29-1 to TRBJ2-7; a possible D gene is TRBD1 (6 bases). This CDR3 spans 15 amino acids. Looked up from germline, CDR1 is SQVTM and CDR2 is ANQGSEA. V lost 7 bases and J 6 bases, leaving 25 bases between the germline ends. In DNA form, the CDR3 reads TGCAGCGCCATTCATACAGGGAAGGGGTTAAGCGAGCAGTACTTC. Residues: CSAIHTGKGLSEQYF.

J is TRBJ2-1 and V is TRBV6-5; weak D call: TRBD1 (5 bases). The CDR3 spans 13 residues. CDR1 is MNHEY and CDR2 is SVGAGI in the germline V gene. V lost 4 bases and J lost 3, with 7 bases in between. CDR3 DNA: TGTGCCAGCAGTTTCGACAGCTACAATGAGCAGTTCTTC. The encoded protein is CASSFDSYNEQFF.

The chain links TRBV28 to TRBJ1-2; the D is unclear. The germline CDR1 and CDR2 sequences are MDHEN and SYDVKM. The CDR3 length is 16 residues. With 2 bases removed from V and 0 bases from J, the gap between germline ends came to 13 bases. DNA of the CDR3: TGTGCCAGCAGTTTAGGCTCGGACTCGACTAACTATGGCTACACCTTC. This encodes CASSLGSDSTNYGYTF.

The chain uses TRBV11-2 and TRBJ2-7; unclear D gene. Germline V gives CDR1 SGHAT, CDR2 FQNNGV. Trimming took off 5 bases at V and 2 bases at J, with 13 bases between the two ends. CDR3 size: 14 residues. The CDR3 DNA sequence: TGTGCCAGCAGCCCGCTCGAGCTCCCCTACGAGCAGTACTTC. This gives the protein CASSPLELPYEQYF.

This sequence joins TRBV7-9 and TRBJ2-7; D is perhaps TRBD2 (5 bases). The V gene lost 5 bases and the J gene lost 0 bases, with 14 bases spanning the gap. The CDR3 covers 15 residues. Per the germline V gene, CDR1 is SEHNR and CDR2 is FQNEAQ (reference sequence). CDR3 bases: TGTGCCAGCAGCCTCTCGGACTTTATCTCCTACGAGCAGTACTTC. Protein product: CASSLSDFISYEQYF.

This chain connects TRBV7-3 to TRBJ2-2; 7 bases are shared with TRBD1. Trimming removed 4 bases from V and 7 bases from J; junction bases left unmatched: 12. This CDR3 has 16 residues. Germline V gene data show CDR1 as SGHTA and CDR2 as FQGTGA. The CDR3 protein is CASSYRGRRSDGELFF. The CDR3 DNA reads as TGTGCCAGCAGCTATAGGGGGCGCAGGTCGGACGGGGAGCTGTTTTTT.

The chain carries TRBV7-8 and TRBJ2-7; TRBD1 might be the D (5 bases). Trimming left V 4 bases short and J 2 bases short, with 15 bases between. The CDR3 runs to 15 residues. The germline V gene encodes CDR1 SGHVS and CDR2 FQNEAQ. CDR3 sequence: CASSYEGQGTYEQYF. CDR3 coding DNA: TGTGCCAGCAGCTACGAAGGGCAGGGAACCTACGAGCAGTACTTC. Based on the CDR3 plus reference TRBV7-8 and TRBJ2-7, the full variable domain is GAGVSQSPRYKVAKRGQDVALRCDPISGHVSLFWYQQALGQGPEFLTYFQNEAQLDKSGLPSDRFFAERPEGSVSTLKIQRTQQEDSAVYLCASSYEGQGTYEQYFGPGTRLTVT.

This clone was found a few times. The V call is TRBV5-1, the J call TRBJ1-2, with a tentative D call TRBD1 (6 bases). The V gene's germline CDR1 is SGHRS and CDR2 YFSETQ. Trimming took off 0 bases at V and 4 bases at J, with 16 bases between the two ends. The CDR3 is 16 amino acids. CDR3 DNA: TGCGCCAGCAGCTTGGCATCGGGACAAACCACCTATGGCTACACCTTC. Encoded protein: CASSLASGQTTYGYTF.

This clone has only one observation. One end of the junction is discordant with germline, which a read error may explain. The gene calls are TRBV10-3 and TRBJ2-5; 7 bases fit TRBD1. Germline CDR1 ENHRY, CDR2 SYGVKD. This CDR3 contains 13 residues. Here the CDR3 reads CAIGWDRQEAQYF. The CDR3 coding sequence is TGTGCCATCGGGTGGGACAGACAAGAGGCCCAGTACTTC.

The rearrangement uses TRBV5-5 and TRBJ2-4, with 7 bases fitting TRBD1. CDR1 SGHKS and CDR2 YYEKEE come from the germline V gene (reference sequence). The CDR3 loop spans 15 amino acids. Trimming removed 4 bases from V and 8 bases from J; junction bases left unmatched: 12. The CDR3: CASSLGTDGADIQYF. The CDR3 DNA is TGTGCCAGCAGCCTCGGGACAGATGGTGCGGACATTCAGTACTTC. Full variable domain (missing parts from reference TRBV5-5 and TRBJ2-4): DAGVTQSPTHLIKTRGQQVTLRCSPISGHKSVSWYQQVLGQGPQFIFQYYEKEERGRGNFPDRFSARQFPNYSSELNVNALLLGDSALYLCASSLGTDGADIQYFGAGTRLSVL.

The rearrangement uses TRBV28 and TRBJ1-4, with 9 bases identical to TRBD1. V was pared by 4 bases and J by 8 bases, with 14 bases of the junction left unmatched. The CDR3 has 17 amino acids. The germline CDR1 and CDR2 sequences are MDHEN and SYDVKM. The CDR3 nucleotides read TGTGCCAGCAGTTCTGGGACAGGGTCGGTATTCCAGGAAAAACTGTTTTTT. Residues: CASSSGTGSVFQEKLFF.